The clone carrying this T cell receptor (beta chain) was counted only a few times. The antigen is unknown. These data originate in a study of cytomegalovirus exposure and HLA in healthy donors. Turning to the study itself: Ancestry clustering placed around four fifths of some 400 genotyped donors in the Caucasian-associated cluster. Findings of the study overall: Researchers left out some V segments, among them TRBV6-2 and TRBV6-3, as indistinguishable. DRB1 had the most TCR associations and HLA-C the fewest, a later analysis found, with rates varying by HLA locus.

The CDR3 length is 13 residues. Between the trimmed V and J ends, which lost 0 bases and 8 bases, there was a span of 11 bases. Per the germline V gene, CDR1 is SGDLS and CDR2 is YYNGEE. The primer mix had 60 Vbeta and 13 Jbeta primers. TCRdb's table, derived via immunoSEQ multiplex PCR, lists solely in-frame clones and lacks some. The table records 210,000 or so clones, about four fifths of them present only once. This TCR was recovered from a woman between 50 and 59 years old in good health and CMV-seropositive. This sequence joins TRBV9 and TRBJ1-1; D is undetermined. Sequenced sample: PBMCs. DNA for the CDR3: TGTGCCAGCAGCGTAGCCCCCACCGGGGAAGCTTTCTTT. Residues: CASSVAPTGEAFF.